This TCR beta chain stems from a study of T cell responses to AZD1222 COVID-19 vaccine. Germline V gene data show CDR1 as SGHRS and CDR2 as YFSETQ. The V end lost 3 bases, the J end lost 4 bases, and 13 bases lay between the germline ends. CDR3 length: 14 amino acids. Second doses at about 4 or about 12 weeks were pooled. Profiled with immunoSEQ multiplex PCR; TCRdb holds only in-frame clones, not every one. The table records about 150,000 clones, approximately 91% of them present only once. This TCR was sampled from an adult who received the AZD1222 COVID-19 vaccine. Material: peripheral blood, obtained 28 days after the second AZD1222 dose. This chain links TRBV5-1 with TRBJ1-1; D gene ambiguous. The CDR3 sequence is CASSSLRSGTEAFF. The CDR3 DNA reads as TGCGCCAGCAGCTCACTGAGGAGTGGCACTGAAGCTTTCTTT.